This T cell receptor (beta chain) is drawn from a study of shared clonotypes between healthy human individuals. This clone occurred once. Other DNA sequences in the same sample also yield this CDR3. Assay used: immunoSEQ multiplex PCR; TCRdb lists only in-frame clones, some missing. Of approximately 1.5 million clones in the sample, 98% to 99% are singletons; the top ten hold around 0.38%. Trimming stripped 0 bases from V and 3 bases from J, with 5 bases between. From germline, CDR1 is SGHTA and CDR2 FQGNSA. CDR3 length: 13 amino acids. The V and J genes are TRBV7-2 and TRBJ1-2; D uncertain. The sequencing input was naive CD4+ T cells sorted from blood. Subset denoted: CD45RA+ positively selected. This receptor was obtained from a man aged 30-40 years in good health. Here the CDR3 reads CASSLAGYYGYTF. CDR3 sequence (DNA): TGTGCCAGCAGCTTAGCAGGATACTATGGCTACACCTTC.